These 20 T cell receptor beta chains originate from one sample sequenced in a study of blood T cell repertoires in COVID-19. Here immunoSEQ multiplex PCR was the method, and the copy in TCRdb shows in-frame clones only, minus some. The sample contains roughly 250,000 clones, more than 85% of which appear only once. Material for sequencing was peripheral blood. All receptors derive from a young adult with COVID-19, enrolled during active disease.

The genes are TRBV15 and TRBJ2-2; TRBD1 matches at 9 bases. The CDR3 sequence is 17 residues long. V shed 0 bases, J shed 9 bases, and the junction held 11 bases outside the gene matches. CDR1 and CDR2 from the germline V gene are LNHNV and YYDKDF (reference sequence). The CDR3 spells CATSRDPGQGFRRELFF. CDR3 coding DNA: TGTGCCACCAGCAGAGACCCAGGACAGGGGTTCAGGCGGGAGCTGTTTTTT.

This chain joins TRBV30 and TRBJ2-1; TRBD1 aligns across 9 bases. The CDR3 contains 14 residues. Germline CDR1 GTSNPN, CDR2 SVGIG (reference sequence). V was clipped by 1 base and J by 7 bases; unmatched bases: 5. CDR3 sequence reads: CAWSGGTGMNEQFF. Written as DNA, the CDR3 is TGTGCCTGGAGTGGGGGGACAGGGATGAATGAGCAGTTCTTC.

The chain couples TRBV30 to TRBJ2-1; 7 bases match TRBD2. Germline V gene sequence: CDR1 GTSNPN, CDR2 SVGIG (reference sequence). CDR3 size: 13 residues. The junction had 2 bases not matched to a gene; V was cut back by 4 bases and J by 2 bases. The CDR3 spells CAWKLAPYNEQFF. CDR3 coding DNA: TGTGCCTGGAAACTAGCGCCCTACAATGAGCAGTTCTTC.

This chain links TRBV5-8 with TRBJ1-4; D ambiguous. The germline V and J ends were trimmed by 2 bases and 4 bases, with 12 bases remaining between them. The V gene's germline CDR1 is SGHTS and CDR2 YDEGEE. CDR3 size: 15 residues. CDR3 bases: TGTGCCAGCAGCTTCGGGATGGGATTTAATGAAAAACTGTTTTTT. It codes for CASSFGMGFNEKLFF.

The chain uses TRBV6-1 and TRBJ2-5, with a tentative D call TRBD2 (5 bases). V shed 1 base and J shed 4 bases, with 7 bases lying between them. Germline lookup yields CDR1 MNHNS and CDR2 SASEGT. The CDR3 sequence is 13 residues long. The DNA of the CDR3 is TGTGCCAGCAGTGAAGGGGAGAGAGAGACCCAGTACTTC. It is translated as CASSEGERETQYF.

The rearrangement uses TRBV7-6 and TRBJ2-7; tentative D call: TRBD2 (6 bases). The CDR3 is 17 residues long. Germline CDR1 is SGHVS and CDR2 is FNYEAQ. V was shortened by 0 bases and J by 2 bases, with 17 bases between the two germline ends. In DNA, the CDR3 is TGTGCCAGCAGCTTAGCCTCAGGGACTGGGGAAACCTACGAGCAGTACTTC. This encodes CASSLASGTGETYEQYF.

The rearrangement links TRBV5-6 to TRBJ1-2; D is uncertain. Between the trimmed V and J ends, which lost 4 bases and 2 bases, there was a span of 9 bases. This CDR3 region has 13 residues. Looked up from germline, CDR1 is SGHDT and CDR2 is YYEEEE. The CDR3 DNA reads TGTGCCAGCAGCGCCCCGGGAAACTATGGCTACACCTTC. It encodes CASSAPGNYGYTF.

CDR3 region: CASSRGTATDTQYF. The CDR3 nucleotides read TGCGCCAGCAGCCGGGGGACTGCCACAGATACGCAGTATTTT. The V call is TRBV4-1, the J call TRBJ2-3; D is perhaps TRBD2 (6 bases). Trimming stripped 4 bases from V and 2 bases from J, with 10 bases between. In germline, CDR1 is MGHRA, CDR2 YSYEKL. The CDR3 runs 14 residues.

The V gene is TRBV24-1, the J gene TRBJ2-5, with 10 bases matching TRBD2. The germline V gene encodes CDR1 KGHDR and CDR2 SFDVKD. Germline trimming cut 3 bases from V and 4 bases from J; bases unmatched to any gene: 7. The CDR3 length is 16 residues. CDR3 amino acids: CATSDMSSGGGETQYF. The DNA of the CDR3 is TGTGCCACCAGTGATATGTCCAGCGGGGGGGGAGAGACCCAGTACTTC.

The J gene is TRBJ1-2, the V gene TRBV28; 7 bases are shared with TRBD1. Germline loops: CDR1 MDHEN, CDR2 SYDVKM. The junction had 2 bases not matched to a gene; V was cut back by 2 bases and J by 2 bases. The CDR3 is 14 residues long. The CDR3 sequence: CASSLGDRNYGYTF. The CDR3 nucleotides are TGTGCCAGCAGTTTAGGGGACAGAAACTATGGCTACACCTTC.

The rearrangement joins TRBV27 to TRBJ2-5, with 9 bases aligning to TRBD2. This CDR3 contains 15 residues. V dropped 4 bases and J dropped 1; count of bases not matched to a gene: 4. Germline V gives CDR1 MNHEY, CDR2 SMNVEV (reference sequence). CDR3 sequence: CASSYRLAVQETQYF. DNA for the CDR3: TGTGCCAGCAGTTATCGACTAGCGGTCCAAGAGACCCAGTACTTC.

This rearrangement joins TRBV7-2 to TRBJ2-1, with a weak D call TRBD1 (6 bases). This CDR3 comprises 14 residues. Trimming removed 6 bases from V and 1 base from J, with 10 bases in between. The V gene's germline CDR1 is SGHTA and CDR2 FQGNSA. The CDR3 reads CASSQGWSYNEQFF. The CDR3 DNA follows: TGTGCCAGCAGTCAGGGGTGGTCCTACAATGAGCAGTTCTTC.

The chain carries TRBV24-1 and TRBJ2-1; a weak D match, TRBD2 (6 bases). Germline V lookup: CDR1 KGHDR, CDR2 SFDVKD. Trimming removed 5 bases from V and 9 bases from J, with 16 bases in between. The CDR3 totals 14 residues. The chain's CDR3 is CATSGLRGTLEQFF. The CDR3 DNA is TGTGCCACCAGTGGTCTGCGCGGGACTCTTGAGCAGTTCTTC.

The CDR3 sequence is CASRAPDDLRGLTGNTIYF. The DNA of the CDR3 is TGTGCCAGCAGAGCGCCGGACGATCTCAGGGGGCTGACTGGAAACACCATATATTTT. The rearrangement uses TRBV11-2 and TRBJ1-3, with 8 bases matching TRBD1. There are 19 residues in the CDR3. V lost 6 bases to trimming and J lost 2 bases; unmatched junction nucleotides: 18. Germline lookup yields CDR1 SGHAT and CDR2 FQNNGV.

This chain joins TRBV28 and TRBJ2-5, with 8 positions matching TRBD2. This CDR3 region has 14 residues. The germline gives CDR1 MDHEN, CDR2 SYDVKM. After removal of 5 bases from V and 2 bases from J, the junction contained 4 bases not matched to a gene. This CDR3 reads CASSQLAEQETQYF. DNA of the CDR3: TGTGCCAGCAGTCAACTAGCGGAGCAAGAGACCCAGTACTTC.

The rearrangement uses TRBV5-1 and TRBJ2-2; 12 bases map to TRBD2. The V segment lost 4 bases and the J segment 0 bases; nucleotides outside the gene matches: 16. Germline lookup yields CDR1 SGHRS and CDR2 YFSETQ. The CDR3 length is 21 residues. Here the CDR3 reads CASSLEGLAGLSTANTGELFF. The CDR3 DNA follows: TGCGCCAGCAGCCTTGAAGGACTAGCGGGACTTAGTACCGCGAACACCGGGGAGCTGTTTTTT. Using reference TRBV5-1 and TRBJ2-2 for the parts outside the CDR3, the full variable domain is KAGVTQTPRYLIKTRGQQVTLSCSPISGHRSVSWYQQTPGQGLQFLFEYFSETQRNKGNFPGRFSGRQFSNSRSEMNVSTLELGDSALYLCASSLEGLAGLSTANTGELFFGEGSRLTVL.

The V call is TRBV27, the J call TRBJ1-1, with D unclear. Germline CDR1 and CDR2: MNHEY and SMNVEV (reference sequence). The CDR3 length is 15 residues. V lost 2 bases to trimming and J lost 3 bases, with 13 bases between them. The CDR3 is CASSLGPSVDTEAFF. Here the CDR3 DNA reads TGTGCCAGCAGTTTAGGGCCCTCGGTGGACACTGAAGCTTTCTTT.

The V call is TRBV4-2, the J call TRBJ2-4, with 7 bases that match TRBD1. The CDR3 loop spans 19 amino acids. CDR1 and CDR2 from the germline V gene are LGHNA and YNFKEQ. The J segment lost 0 bases and the V segment lost 5 bases, leaving 16 bases of the junction unmatched. CDR3 residues: CASSSNPTGTEVAKNIQYF. DNA for the CDR3: TGTGCCAGCAGCTCGAACCCGACAGGGACCGAAGTAGCCAAAAACATTCAGTACTTC.

The CDR3: CASSISGAIEQYF. The CDR3 nucleotides are TGTGCCAGTAGTATATCAGGGGCAATCGAGCAGTACTTC. The V and J genes are TRBV19 and TRBJ2-7, with a tentative D call TRBD1 (6 bases). The germline V and J ends were trimmed by 2 bases and 6 bases, with 11 bases remaining between them. The CDR3 has 13 amino acids. The germline gives CDR1 LNHDA, CDR2 SQIVND (reference sequence).

This chain joins TRBV10-3 and TRBJ2-7; a possible D gene is TRBD1 (5 bases). V was cut by 3 bases and J by 7 bases, with 22 bases left in between. CDR3 length: 16 amino acids. Germline CDR1 reads ENHRY; CDR2 reads SYGVKD. CDR3 amino acids: CAISDPGARVSEEQYF. CDR3 in DNA: TGTGCCATCAGTGATCCGGGCGCCAGGGTTTCGGAGGAGCAGTACTTC.